This T cell receptor (beta chain) was profiled in a study of control samples from healthy donors and cancer patients. Some clones are missing from TCRdb's copy, which holds only in-frame ones; the method was immunoSEQ multiplex PCR. The table lists roughly 160,000 clones, around 94% of them singletons. This clonotype originated in a man aged 55 to 70 with colorectal cancer. Sequenced sample: PBMCs.

CDR3 coding DNA: TGTGCCAGCAGGAGGGGGGCCGGGGAGCTGTTTTTT. This translates into CASRRGAGELFF. The V and J genes are TRBV11-2 and TRBJ2-2, with D possibly being TRBD1 or TRBD2 (6 bases each). The CDR3 is made up of 12 amino acids. CDR1 is SGHAT and CDR2 is FQNNGV in the germline V gene. Trimming took 6 bases from V and 6 from J, leaving 8 bases between them.